A single sample gave rise to the 8 T cell receptor beta chains below, sequenced in a study of human CD8 memory T cell subsets. TCR beta libraries were made by UMI-labeled 5' RACE. With the 5' RACE reads reprocessed, TCRdb shows one record per CDR3 protein and no DNA. The sample includes some 10,000 distinct CDR3 sequences. With exhausted-like traits, TPEX cells were early memory CD8+ T cells that were CCR7+ PD-1+ TIGIT+. Material: CD8+ T cells from PBMCs. The receptors stem from a human donor in good health.

The chain couples TRBV29-1 to TRBJ2-7; TCRdb calls TRBD1, which cannot be checked without DNA. The CDR3 spans 13 residues. Germline CDR1 SQVTM, CDR2 ANQGSEA. CDR3 sequence reads: CSVQGQGSYEQYF.

V and J are TRBV13 and TRBJ2-7; the D call of TRBD2 rests on TCRdb alone, since no DNA is present to check it. The CDR3 covers 15 residues. Germline CDR1 is PRHDT and CDR2 is FYEKMQ (reference sequence). CDR3 sequence reads: CASSLTAGGPHEQYF.

This sequence joins TRBV5-1 and TRBJ2-1; TCRdb's assignment of TRBD1 cannot be checked, as there is no DNA. CDR3 length equals 13 residues. Germline assignment: CDR1 SGHRS and CDR2 YFSETQ. The CDR3 reads CASSLTGYNEQFF.

This rearrangement joins TRBV5-1 to TRBJ2-1; TCRdb returns TRBD2, unconfirmable since there is no DNA. This CDR3 comprises 14 residues. Germline CDR1 is SGHRS and CDR2 is YFSETQ. CDR3 loop: CASKSSGSIDEQFF.

The chain has TRBV20-1 and TRBJ2-3; TCRdb indicates TRBD1, and absent DNA this call remains unverified. This CDR3 is built from 13 residues. In germline, CDR1 is DFQATT, CDR2 SNEGSKA (reference sequence). The CDR3: CSARHPGLNLKYF.

The chain uses TRBV10-1 and TRBJ2-7; TCRdb returns TRBD1, unconfirmable since there is no DNA. The germline V gene has CDR1 WNHNN and CDR2 SYGVQD (reference sequence). The CDR3 is 13 residues long. This chain's CDR3 is CASRKQGLNEQYF.

The V and J genes are TRBV4-2 and TRBJ1-4. From germline, CDR1 is LGHNA and CDR2 YNFKEQ. The CDR3 spans 15 residues. The CDR3 loop reads CASSQDKIVQEKLFF.

This sequence joins TRBV5-5 and TRBJ2-7; TCRdb's D gene call, TRBD1, goes unchecked for lack of DNA. The CDR3 has 17 residues. Germline V lookup: CDR1 SGHKS, CDR2 YYEKEE (reference sequence). The CDR3 spells CASSLNPRQGILHEQYF.